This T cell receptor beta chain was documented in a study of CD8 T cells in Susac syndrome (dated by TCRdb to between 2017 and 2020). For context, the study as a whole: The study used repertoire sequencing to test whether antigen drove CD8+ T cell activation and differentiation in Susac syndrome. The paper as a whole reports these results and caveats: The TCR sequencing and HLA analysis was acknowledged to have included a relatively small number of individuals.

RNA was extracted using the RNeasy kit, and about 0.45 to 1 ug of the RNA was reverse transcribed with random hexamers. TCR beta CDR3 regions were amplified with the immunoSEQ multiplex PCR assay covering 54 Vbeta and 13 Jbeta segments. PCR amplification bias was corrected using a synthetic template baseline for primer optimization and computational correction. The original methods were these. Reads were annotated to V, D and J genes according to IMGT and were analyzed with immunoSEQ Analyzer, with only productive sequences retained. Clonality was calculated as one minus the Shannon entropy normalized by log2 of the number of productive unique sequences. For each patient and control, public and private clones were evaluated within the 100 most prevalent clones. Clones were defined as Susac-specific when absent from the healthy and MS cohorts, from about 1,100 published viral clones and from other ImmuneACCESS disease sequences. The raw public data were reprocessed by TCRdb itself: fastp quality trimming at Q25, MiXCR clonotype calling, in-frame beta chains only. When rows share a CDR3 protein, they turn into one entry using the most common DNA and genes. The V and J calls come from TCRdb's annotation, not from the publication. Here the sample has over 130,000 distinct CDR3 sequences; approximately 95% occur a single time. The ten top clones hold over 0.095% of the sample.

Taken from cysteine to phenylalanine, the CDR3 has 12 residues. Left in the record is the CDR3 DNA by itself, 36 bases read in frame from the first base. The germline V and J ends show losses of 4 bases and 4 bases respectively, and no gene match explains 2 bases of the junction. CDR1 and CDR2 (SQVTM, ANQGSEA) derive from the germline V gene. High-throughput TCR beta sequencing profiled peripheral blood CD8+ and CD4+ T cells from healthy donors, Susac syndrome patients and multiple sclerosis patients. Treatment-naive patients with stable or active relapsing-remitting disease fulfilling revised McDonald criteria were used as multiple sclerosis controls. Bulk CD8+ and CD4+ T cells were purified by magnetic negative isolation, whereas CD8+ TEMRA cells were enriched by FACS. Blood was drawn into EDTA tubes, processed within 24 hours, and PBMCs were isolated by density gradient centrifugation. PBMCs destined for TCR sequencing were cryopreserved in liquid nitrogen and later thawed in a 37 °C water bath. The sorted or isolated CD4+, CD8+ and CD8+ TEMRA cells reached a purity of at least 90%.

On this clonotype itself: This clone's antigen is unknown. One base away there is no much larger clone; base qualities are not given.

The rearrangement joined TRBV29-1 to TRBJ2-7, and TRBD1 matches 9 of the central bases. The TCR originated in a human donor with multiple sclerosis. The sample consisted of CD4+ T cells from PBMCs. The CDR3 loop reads CSVGDREYEQYF. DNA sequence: TGCAGCGTTGGGGACAGGGAATACGAGCAGTACTTC.